This T cell receptor (beta chain) came from a study of cytomegalovirus exposure and HLA in healthy donors. Study overall: In a later analysis, it was reported that the 110 or so validation repertoires had been produced on the same platform as the 600 to 850 repertoires belonging to the first cohort. Findings of the study overall: A list of 150 to 200 TCR beta chains associated with cytomegalovirus was given. Usually a TCR sequence was rare, but some public TCRs were found in many donors. In vitro assays verified that three CMV-associated chains recognized CMV antigens specifically.

V lost 1 base and J lost 3, with 22 bases in between. Germline V CDR1 and CDR2: LNHNV, YYDKDF (reference sequence). There are 19 residues in the CDR3. Using immunoSEQ multiplex PCR, the repertoire was profiled, and TCRdb retains in-frame clones only, with some absent. Among under 400,000 clones listed, 88% were seen once. As concerns this clone: The antigen remains unidentified.

Sequencing used PBMCs. The J gene is TRBJ2-4, the V gene TRBV15, with D maybe TRBD2 (6 bases). The sequence came from a man younger than 40 in good health and CMV-seronegative. The CDR3 is CATSRGRGGPGTGKNIQYF. The CDR3 nucleotides read TGTGCCACCAGCAGAGGGAGGGGCGGTCCAGGTACGGGCAAAAACATTCAGTACTTC.